This TCR beta chain is drawn from a study of blood T cell repertoires in COVID-19. About the research overall: COVID-19 samples from acute and convalescent phases originated in the United States, Italy and Spain. PBMCs, B-cell-depleted T cells, or T cells were the source of the cDNA or gDNA that made up the material.

This clone was counted a few times. Germline V lookup: CDR1 SGHTA, CDR2 FQGNSA. V was pared by 1 base and J by 0 bases, with 15 bases between. CDR3 size: 17 residues. Donors were grouped by their self-reported clinical history. As processed by the authors: Nucleated cell number was recorded as an estimate derived from reference gene primer amplification. Only in-frame clones appear in the TCRdb table, and some are missing; sequencing was by immunoSEQ multiplex PCR. V, J and clone size are those of that table, while D and trimming were read from the DNA. The table lists roughly 360,000 clones, around 87% of them singletons.

This chain joins TRBV7-2 and TRBJ1-1; D unresolved. The sequence was obtained from a woman aged 25 to 39 with acute COVID-19. Material for sequencing was PBMCs or T cells enriched from blood (not recorded which). CDR3 sequence (DNA): TGTGCCAGCAGCTTAGTCAGGCTCCGGAACATGAACACTGAAGCTTTCTTT. Translated: CASSLVRLRNMNTEAFF.